This T cell receptor (beta chain) was recorded in a study of blood T cell repertoires in COVID-19. About the study: PBMCs, B-cell-depleted T cells, or T cells were the source of the cDNA or gDNA that made up the material.

The table came from immunoSEQ multiplex PCR; TCRdb's copy has only in-frame clones and leaves some out. This sample has roughly 120,000 clones, with around 80% found just once. The CDR3 spans 14 residues. Trimming took 4 bases from V and 10 from J, leaving 17 bases between them. The germline V gene has CDR1 SGHAT and CDR2 FQNNGV. J is TRBJ2-1 and V is TRBV11-2; D perhaps matches TRBD1 (6 bases). This receptor was identified in an older man with acute or convalescent COVID-19. Material: peripheral blood. In nucleotides, the CDR3 is TGTGCCAGCAGCTCACTCCGGGACACTCAAGAGCAGTTCTTC. Its protein product is CASSSLRDTQEQFF.